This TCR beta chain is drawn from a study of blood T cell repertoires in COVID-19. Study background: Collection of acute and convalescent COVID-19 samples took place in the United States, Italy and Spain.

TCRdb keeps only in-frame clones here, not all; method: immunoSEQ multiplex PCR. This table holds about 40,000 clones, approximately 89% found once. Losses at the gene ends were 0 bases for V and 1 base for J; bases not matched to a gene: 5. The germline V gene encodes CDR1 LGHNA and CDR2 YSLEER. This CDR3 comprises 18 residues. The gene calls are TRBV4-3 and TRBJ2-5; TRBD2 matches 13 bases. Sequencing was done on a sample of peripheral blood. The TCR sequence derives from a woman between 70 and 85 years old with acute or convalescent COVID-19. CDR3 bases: TGCGCCAGCAGCCAAGATAGGACTAGCGGGGGACCCCAAGAGACCCAGTACTTC. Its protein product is CASSQDRTSGGPQETQYF.